This T cell receptor beta chain was identified in a study of blood T cell repertoires in COVID-19. Generated by immunoSEQ multiplex PCR, the TCRdb table keeps only in-frame clones and is missing some. The sample carries 270,000 or so clones, just under 90% recorded once. A single count supports this clone. Germline trimming cut 6 bases from V and 3 bases from J; bases unmatched to any gene: 7. Germline-derived CDR1 and CDR2 are MNHEY and SMNVEV (reference sequence). The CDR3 totals 16 residues. The chain links TRBV27 to TRBJ2-2; 10 bases map to TRBD2. Sequencing was carried out using PBMCs or T cells enriched from blood (not recorded which). The receptor comes from a woman in her twenties or thirties with acute COVID-19. Written as DNA, the CDR3 is TGTGCCAGCAGACGTAGCGGGAGGACGTACACCGGGGAGCTGTTTTTT. This sequence encodes CASRRSGRTYTGELFF.